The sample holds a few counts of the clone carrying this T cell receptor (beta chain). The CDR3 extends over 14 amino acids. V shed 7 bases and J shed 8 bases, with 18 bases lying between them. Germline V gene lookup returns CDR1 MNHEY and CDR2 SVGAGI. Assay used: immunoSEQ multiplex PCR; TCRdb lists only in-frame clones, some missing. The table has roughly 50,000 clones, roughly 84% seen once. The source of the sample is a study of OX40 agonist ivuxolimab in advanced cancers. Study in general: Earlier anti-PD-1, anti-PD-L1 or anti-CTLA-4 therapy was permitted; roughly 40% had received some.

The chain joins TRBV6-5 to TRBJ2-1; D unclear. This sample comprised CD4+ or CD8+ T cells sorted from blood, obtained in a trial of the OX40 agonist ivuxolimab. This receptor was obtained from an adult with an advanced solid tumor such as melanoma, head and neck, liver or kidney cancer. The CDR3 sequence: CASTSPGRSYEQFF. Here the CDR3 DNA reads TGTGCCAGCACCTCTCCGGGCCGTTCATATGAGCAGTTCTTC.